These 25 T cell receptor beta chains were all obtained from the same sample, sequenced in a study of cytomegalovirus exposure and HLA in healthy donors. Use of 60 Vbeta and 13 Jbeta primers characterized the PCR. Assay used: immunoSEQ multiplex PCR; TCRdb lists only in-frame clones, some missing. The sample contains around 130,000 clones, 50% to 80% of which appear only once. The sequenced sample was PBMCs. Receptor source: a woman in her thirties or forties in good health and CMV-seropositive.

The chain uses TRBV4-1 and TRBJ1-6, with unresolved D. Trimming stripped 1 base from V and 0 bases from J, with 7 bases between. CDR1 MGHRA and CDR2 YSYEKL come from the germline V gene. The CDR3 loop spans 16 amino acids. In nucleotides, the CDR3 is TGCGCCAGCAGCCAAGTCCCGAGCTCCTATAATTCACCCCTCCACTTT. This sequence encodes CASSQVPSSYNSPLHF.

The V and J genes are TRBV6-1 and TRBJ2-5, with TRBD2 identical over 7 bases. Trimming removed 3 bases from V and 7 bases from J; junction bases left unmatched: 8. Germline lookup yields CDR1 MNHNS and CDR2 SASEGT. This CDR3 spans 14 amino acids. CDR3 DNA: TGTGCCAGCAGTGACGGCGCGGGGGAGGGGACCCAGTACTTC. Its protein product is CASSDGAGEGTQYF.

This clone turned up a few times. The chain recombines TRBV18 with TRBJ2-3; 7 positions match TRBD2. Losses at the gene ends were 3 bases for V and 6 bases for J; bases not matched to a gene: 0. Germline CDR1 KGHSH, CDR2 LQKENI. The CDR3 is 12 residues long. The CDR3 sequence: CASSPGGDTQYF. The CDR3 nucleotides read TGTGCCAGCTCACCGGGGGGGGATACGCAGTATTTT. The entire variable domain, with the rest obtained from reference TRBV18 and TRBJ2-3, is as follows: NAGVMQNPRHLVRRRGQEARLRCSPMKGHSHVYWYRQLPEEGLKFMVYLQKENIIDESGMPKERFSAEFPKEGPSILRIQQVVRGDSAAYFCASSPGGDTQYFGPGTRLTVL.

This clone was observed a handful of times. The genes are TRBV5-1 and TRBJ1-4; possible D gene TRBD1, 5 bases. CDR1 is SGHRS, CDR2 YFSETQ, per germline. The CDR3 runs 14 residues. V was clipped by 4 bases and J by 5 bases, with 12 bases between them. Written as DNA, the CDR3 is TGCGCCAGCAGCCCGGAGGGGACCAATGAAAAACTGTTTTTT. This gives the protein CASSPEGTNEKLFF.

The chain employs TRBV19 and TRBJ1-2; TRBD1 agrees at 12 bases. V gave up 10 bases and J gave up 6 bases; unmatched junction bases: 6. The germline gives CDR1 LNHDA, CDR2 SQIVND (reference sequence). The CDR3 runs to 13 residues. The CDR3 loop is CATPGQGAHGYTF. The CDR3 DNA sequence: TGTGCCACGCCGGGACAGGGGGCTCATGGCTACACCTTC.

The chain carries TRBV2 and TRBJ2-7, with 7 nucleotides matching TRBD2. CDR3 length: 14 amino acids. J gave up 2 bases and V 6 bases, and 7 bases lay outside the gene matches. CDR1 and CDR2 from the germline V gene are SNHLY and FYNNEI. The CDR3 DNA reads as TGTGCCAGCAGCTCGGCGGGGGTAGCCTACGAGCAGTACTTC. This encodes CASSSAGVAYEQYF.

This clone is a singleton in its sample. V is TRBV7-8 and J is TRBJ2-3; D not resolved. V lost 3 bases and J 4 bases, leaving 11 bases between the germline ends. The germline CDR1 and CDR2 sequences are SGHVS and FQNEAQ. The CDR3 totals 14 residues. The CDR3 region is CASSFGSEPDTQYF. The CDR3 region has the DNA TGTGCCAGCAGCTTCGGTTCCGAACCAGATACGCAGTATTTT.

The CDR3 DNA follows: TGTGCCAGCAGCCCAACAACGGGCTATGGCTACACCTTC. Residues: CASSPTTGYGYTF. This chain uses TRBV7-3 with TRBJ1-2; unclear D gene. CDR1 is SGHTA and CDR2 is FQGTGA in the germline V gene. Trimming pared 5 bases from V and 4 bases from J, leaving 11 bases between. This CDR3 has 13 residues.

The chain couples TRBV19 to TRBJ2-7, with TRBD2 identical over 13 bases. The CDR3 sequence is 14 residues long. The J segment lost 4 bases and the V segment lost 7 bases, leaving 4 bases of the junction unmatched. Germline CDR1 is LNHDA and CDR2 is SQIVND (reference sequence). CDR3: CASTTTSGRYEQYF. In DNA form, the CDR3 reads TGTGCCAGTACGACGACTAGCGGGAGGTACGAGCAGTACTTC. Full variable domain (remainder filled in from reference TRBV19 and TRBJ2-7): DGGITQSPKYLFRKEGQNVTLSCEQNLNHDAMYWYRQDPGQGLRLIYYSQIVNDFQKGDIAEGYSVSREKKESFPLTVTSAQKNPTAFYLCASTTTSGRYEQYFGPGTRLTVT.

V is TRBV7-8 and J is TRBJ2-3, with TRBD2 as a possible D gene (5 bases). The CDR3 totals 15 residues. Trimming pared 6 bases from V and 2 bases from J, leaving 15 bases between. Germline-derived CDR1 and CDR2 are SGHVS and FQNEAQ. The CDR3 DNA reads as TGTGCCAGCAGAGTAGCCCGGGGAAACACAGATACGCAGTATTTT. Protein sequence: CASRVARGNTDTQYF.

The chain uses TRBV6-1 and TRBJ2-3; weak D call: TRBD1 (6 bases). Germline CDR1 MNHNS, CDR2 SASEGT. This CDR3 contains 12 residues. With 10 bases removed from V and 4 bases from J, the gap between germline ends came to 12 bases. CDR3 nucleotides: TGTGCCACCGTAGGGGGATCAGATACGCAGTATTTT. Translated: CATVGGSDTQYF.

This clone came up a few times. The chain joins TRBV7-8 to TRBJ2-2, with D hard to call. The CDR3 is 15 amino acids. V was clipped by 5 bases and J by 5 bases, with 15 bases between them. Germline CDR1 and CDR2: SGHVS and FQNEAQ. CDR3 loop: CASSPGGATTGELFF. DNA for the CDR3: TGTGCCAGCAGCCCCGGCGGCGCAACAACCGGGGAGCTGTTTTTT.

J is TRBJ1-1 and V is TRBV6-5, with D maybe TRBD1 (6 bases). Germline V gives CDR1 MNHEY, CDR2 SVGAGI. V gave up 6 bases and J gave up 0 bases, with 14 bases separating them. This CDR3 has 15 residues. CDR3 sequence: CASRLTTGMNTEAFF. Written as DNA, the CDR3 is TGTGCCAGCAGACTCACGACAGGTATGAACACTGAAGCTTTCTTT.

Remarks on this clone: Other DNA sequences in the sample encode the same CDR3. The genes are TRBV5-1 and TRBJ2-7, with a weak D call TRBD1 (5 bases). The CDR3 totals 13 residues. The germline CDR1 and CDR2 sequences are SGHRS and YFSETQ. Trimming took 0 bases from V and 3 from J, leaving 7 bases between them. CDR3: CASSLGQSYEQYF. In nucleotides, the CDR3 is TGCGCCAGCAGCTTGGGACAGAGCTACGAGCAGTACTTC.

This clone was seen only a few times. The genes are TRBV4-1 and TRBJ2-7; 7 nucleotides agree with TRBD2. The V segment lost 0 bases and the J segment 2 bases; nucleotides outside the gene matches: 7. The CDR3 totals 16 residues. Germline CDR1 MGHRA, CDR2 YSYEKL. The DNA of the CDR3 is TGCGCCAGCAGCCAAGATCGGGGCGGGAGCGCCTACGAGCAGTACTTC. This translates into CASSQDRGGSAYEQYF.

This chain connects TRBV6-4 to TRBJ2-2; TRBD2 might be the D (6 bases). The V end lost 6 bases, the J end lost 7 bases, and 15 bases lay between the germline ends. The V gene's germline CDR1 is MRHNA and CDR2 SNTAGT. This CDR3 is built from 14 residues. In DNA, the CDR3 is TGTGCCAGCAGCCGGGACTCCGAGAGCGGGGAGCTGTTTTTT. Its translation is CASSRDSESGELFF.

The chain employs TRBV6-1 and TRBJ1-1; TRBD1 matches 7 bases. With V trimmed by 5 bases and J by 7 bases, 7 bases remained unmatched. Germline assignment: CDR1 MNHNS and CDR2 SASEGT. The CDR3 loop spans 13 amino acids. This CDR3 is CASSQGQTDEAFF. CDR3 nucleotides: TGTGCCAGCAGTCAGGGACAGACAGATGAAGCTTTCTTT.

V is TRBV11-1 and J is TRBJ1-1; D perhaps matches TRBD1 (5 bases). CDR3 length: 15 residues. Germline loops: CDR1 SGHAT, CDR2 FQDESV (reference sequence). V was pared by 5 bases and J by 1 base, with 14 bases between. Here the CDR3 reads CASSRVFRGNTEAFF. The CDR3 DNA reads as TGTGCCAGCAGCCGGGTTTTTAGGGGGAACACTGAAGCTTTCTTT.

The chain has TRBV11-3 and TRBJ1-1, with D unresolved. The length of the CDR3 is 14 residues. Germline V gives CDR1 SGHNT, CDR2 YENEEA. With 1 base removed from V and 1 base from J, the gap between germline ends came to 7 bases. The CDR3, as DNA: TGTGCCAGCAGCTTAGCGGTCGGGAACACTGAAGCTTTCTTT. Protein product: CASSLAVGNTEAFF.

The CDR3 bases are TGTGCCACCAGCAGAGAGGCCGGGAGTAACTATGGCTACACCTTC. Its translation: CATSREAGSNYGYTF. The chain couples TRBV15 to TRBJ1-2; D is unclear. Germline CDR1 is LNHNV and CDR2 is YYDKDF (reference sequence). Deletions cut 0 bases from V and 1 base from J, with 9 bases between. CDR3 length: 15 residues.

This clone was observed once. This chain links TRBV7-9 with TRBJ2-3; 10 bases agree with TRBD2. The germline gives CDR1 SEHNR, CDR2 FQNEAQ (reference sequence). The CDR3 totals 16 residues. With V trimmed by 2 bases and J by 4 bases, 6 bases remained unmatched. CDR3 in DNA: TGTGCCAGCAGCTTACGACTAGCGGGTTCATCAGATACGCAGTATTTT. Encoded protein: CASSLRLAGSSDTQYF.

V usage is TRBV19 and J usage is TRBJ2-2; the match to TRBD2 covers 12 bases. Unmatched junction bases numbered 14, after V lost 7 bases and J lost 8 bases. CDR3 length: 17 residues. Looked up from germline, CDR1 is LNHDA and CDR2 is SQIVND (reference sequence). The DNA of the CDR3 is TGTGCCAGTAAACCGTCCCTAGCGGGGGGGCAGGCAGGGGAGCTGTTTTTT. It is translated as CASKPSLAGGQAGELFF. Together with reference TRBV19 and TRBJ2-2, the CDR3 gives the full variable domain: DGGITQSPKYLFRKEGQNVTLSCEQNLNHDAMYWYRQDPGQGLRLIYYSQIVNDFQKGDIAEGYSVSREKKESFPLTVTSAQKNPTAFYLCASKPSLAGGQAGELFFGEGSRLTVL.

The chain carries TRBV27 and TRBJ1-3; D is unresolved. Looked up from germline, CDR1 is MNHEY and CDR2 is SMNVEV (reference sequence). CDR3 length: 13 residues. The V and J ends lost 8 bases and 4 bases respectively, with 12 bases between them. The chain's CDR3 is CASAKELGNTIYF. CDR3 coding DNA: TGTGCCAGCGCAAAGGAGCTGGGAAACACCATATATTTT.

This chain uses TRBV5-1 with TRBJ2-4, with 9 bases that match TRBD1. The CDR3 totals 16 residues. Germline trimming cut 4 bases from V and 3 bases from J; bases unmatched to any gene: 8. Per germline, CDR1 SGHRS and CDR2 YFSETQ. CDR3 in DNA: TGCGCCAGCAGCGCTAGACAGGGGGATGACAAAAACATTCAGTACTTC. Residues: CASSARQGDDKNIQYF.

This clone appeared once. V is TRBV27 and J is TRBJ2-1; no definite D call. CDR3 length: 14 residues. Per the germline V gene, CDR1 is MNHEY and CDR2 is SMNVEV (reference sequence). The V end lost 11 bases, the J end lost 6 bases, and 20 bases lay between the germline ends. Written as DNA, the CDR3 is TGTGCCGCAAGTATAGCCTCCTCATCCAATGAGCAGTTCTTC. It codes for CAASIASSSNEQFF.